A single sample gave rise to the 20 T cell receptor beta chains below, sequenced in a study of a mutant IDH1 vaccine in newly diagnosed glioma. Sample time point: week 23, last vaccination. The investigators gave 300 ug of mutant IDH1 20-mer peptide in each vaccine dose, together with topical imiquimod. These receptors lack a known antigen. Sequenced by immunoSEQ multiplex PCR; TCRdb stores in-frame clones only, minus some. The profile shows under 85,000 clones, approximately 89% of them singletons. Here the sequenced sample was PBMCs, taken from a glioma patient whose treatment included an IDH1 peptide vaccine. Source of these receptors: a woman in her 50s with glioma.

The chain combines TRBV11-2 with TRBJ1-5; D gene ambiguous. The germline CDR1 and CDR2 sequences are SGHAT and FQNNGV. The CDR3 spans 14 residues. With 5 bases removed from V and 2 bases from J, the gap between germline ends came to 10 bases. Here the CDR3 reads CASSLFEGNQPQHF. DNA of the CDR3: TGTGCCAGCAGCCTCTTTGAGGGCAATCAGCCCCAGCATTTT.

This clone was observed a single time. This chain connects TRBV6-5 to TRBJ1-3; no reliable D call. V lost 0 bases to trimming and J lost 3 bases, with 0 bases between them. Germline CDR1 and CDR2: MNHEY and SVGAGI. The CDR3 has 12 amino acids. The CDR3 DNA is TGTGCCAGCAGTTACTCTGGAAACACCATATATTTT. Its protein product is CASSYSGNTIYF.

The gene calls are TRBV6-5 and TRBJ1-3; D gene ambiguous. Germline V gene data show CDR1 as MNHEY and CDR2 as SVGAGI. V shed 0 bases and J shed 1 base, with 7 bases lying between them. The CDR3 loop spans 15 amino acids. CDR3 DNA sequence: TGTGCCAGCAGTTACTCGGGGAGGTCTGGAAACACCATATATTTT. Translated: CASSYSGRSGNTIYF.

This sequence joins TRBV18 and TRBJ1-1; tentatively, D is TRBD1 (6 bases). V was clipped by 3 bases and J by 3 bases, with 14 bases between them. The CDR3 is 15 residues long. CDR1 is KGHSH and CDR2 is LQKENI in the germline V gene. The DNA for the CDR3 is TGTGCCAGCTCACCTTCACAGGGAATGTACACTGAAGCTTTCTTT. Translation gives CASSPSQGMYTEAFF.

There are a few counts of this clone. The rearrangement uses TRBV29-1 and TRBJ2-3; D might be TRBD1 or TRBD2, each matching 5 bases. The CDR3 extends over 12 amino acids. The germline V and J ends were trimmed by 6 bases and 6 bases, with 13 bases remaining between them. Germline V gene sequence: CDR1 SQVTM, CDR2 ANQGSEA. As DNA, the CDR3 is TGCAGCGTGGGACCCACGGGGGATACGCAGTATTTT. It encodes CSVGPTGDTQYF.

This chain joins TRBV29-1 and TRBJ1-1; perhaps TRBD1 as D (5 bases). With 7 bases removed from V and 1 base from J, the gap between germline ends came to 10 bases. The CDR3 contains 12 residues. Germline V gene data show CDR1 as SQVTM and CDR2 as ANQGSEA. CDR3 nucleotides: TGCAGCGCCGGTCAGGGGAACACTGAAGCTTTCTTT. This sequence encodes CSAGQGNTEAFF.

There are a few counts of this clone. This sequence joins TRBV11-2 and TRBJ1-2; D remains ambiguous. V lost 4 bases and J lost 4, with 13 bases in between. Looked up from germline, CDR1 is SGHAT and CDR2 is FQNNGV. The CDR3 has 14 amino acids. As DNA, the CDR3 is TGTGCCAGCAGCTCCCACGGGTCATGCTATGGCTACACCTTC. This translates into CASSSHGSCYGYTF.

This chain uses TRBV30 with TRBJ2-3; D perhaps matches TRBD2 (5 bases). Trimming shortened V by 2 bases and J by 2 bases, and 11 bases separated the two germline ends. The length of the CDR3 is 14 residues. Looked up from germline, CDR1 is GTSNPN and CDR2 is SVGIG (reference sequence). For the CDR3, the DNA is TGTGCCTGGAGTCTCGGACTCCTCACAGATACGCAGTATTTT. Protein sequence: CAWSLGLLTDTQYF.

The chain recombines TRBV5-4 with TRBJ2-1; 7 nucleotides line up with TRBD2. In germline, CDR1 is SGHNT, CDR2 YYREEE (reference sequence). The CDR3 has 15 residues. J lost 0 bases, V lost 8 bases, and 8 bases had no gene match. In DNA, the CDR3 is TGTGCCAGTTCTAGCGGTTCGAGCTCCTACAATGAGCAGTTCTTC. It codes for CASSSGSSSYNEQFF.

CDR3 sequence reads: CAWSVTGPEQYF. In DNA form, the CDR3 reads TGTGCCTGGAGCGTGACAGGTCCCGAGCAGTACTTC. The chain links TRBV30 to TRBJ2-7; TRBD1 is a possible D gene (6 bases). The V and J ends lost 3 bases and 6 bases respectively, with 12 bases between them. Germline-derived CDR1 and CDR2 are GTSNPN and SVGIG (reference sequence). The CDR3 is made up of 12 amino acids.

The CDR3 coding sequence is TGTGCCAGCAGTGAGGGCAACGGACGGGAGCTGTTTTTT. This translates into CASSEGNGRELFF. The gene calls are TRBV2 and TRBJ2-2; D gene unclear. Germline V lookup: CDR1 SNHLY, CDR2 FYNNEI. CDR3 size: 13 residues. Trimming stripped 3 bases from V and 9 bases from J, with 11 bases between. Combining the CDR3 with reference TRBV2 and TRBJ2-2 gives the whole variable domain EPEVTQTPSHQVTQMGQEVILRCVPISNHLYFYWYRQILGQKVEFLVSFYNNEISEKSEIFDDQFSVERPDGSNFTLKIRSTKLEDSAMYFCASSEGNGRELFFGEGSRLTVL.

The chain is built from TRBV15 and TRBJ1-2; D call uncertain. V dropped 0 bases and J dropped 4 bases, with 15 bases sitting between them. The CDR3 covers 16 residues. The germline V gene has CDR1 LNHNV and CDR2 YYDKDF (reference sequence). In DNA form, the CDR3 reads TGTGCCACCAGCAGAGAGGCCGAATCTGGGCCCTATGGCTACACCTTC. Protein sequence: CATSREAESGPYGYTF.

The CDR3 protein is CASSLFGLAETYEQYF. CDR3 bases: TGTGCCAGCAGTTTATTCGGACTAGCGGAAACCTACGAGCAGTACTTC. This rearrangement joins TRBV27 to TRBJ2-7, with 10 bases identical to TRBD2. The CDR3 sequence is 16 residues long. Germline V gene sequence: CDR1 MNHEY, CDR2 SMNVEV (reference sequence). V gave up 1 base and J gave up 2 bases; unmatched junction bases: 5.

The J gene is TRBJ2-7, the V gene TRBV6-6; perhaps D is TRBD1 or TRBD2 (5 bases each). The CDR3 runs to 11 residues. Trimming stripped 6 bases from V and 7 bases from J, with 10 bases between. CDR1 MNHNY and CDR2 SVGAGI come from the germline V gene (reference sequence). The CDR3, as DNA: TGTGCCAGCAGGGATGAGGGGGAGCAGTACTTC. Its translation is CASRDEGEQYF.

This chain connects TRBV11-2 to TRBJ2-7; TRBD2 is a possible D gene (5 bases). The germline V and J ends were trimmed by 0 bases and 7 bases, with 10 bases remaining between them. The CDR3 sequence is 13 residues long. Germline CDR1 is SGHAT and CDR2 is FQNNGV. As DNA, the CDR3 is TGTGCCAGCAGCTTAGATGAGACGGGAGAGCAGTACTTC. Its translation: CASSLDETGEQYF.

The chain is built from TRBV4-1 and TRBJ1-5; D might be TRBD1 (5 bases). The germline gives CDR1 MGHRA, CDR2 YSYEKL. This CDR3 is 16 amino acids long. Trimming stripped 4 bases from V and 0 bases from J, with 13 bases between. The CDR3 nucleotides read TGCGCCAGCAGCCCCCGAGGGGCGGATAGCAATCAGCCCCAGCATTTT. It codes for CASSPRGADSNQPQHF.

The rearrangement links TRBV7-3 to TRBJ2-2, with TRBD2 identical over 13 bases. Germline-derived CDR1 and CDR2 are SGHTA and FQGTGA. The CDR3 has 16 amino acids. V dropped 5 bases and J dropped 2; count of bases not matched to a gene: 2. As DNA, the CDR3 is TGTGCCAGCAGCCGGGGACTAGCGGGAAACACCGGGGAGCTGTTTTTT. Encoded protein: CASSRGLAGNTGELFF.

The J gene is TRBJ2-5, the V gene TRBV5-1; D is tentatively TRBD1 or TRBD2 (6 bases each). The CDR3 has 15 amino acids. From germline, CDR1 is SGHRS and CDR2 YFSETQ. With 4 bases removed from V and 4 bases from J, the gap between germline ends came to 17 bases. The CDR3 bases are TGCGCCAGCAGCCCTTCGACAGGAGCGGGAGAGACCCAGTACTTC. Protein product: CASSPSTGAGETQYF.

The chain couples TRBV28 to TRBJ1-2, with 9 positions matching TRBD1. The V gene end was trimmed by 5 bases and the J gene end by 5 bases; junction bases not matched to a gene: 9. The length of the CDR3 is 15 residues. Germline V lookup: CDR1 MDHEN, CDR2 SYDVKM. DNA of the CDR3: TGTGCCAGCAGTGCTCAGGACAGGGGACTTTATGGCTACACCTTC. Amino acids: CASSAQDRGLYGYTF.

The CDR3 protein is CASRWGQGNYQPQHF. Written as DNA, the CDR3 is TGTGCCAGCAGATGGGGACAGGGGAACTACCAGCCCCAGCATTTT. The chain recombines TRBV28 with TRBJ1-5; 10 bases agree with TRBD1. The CDR3 covers 15 residues. CDR1 MDHEN and CDR2 SYDVKM come from the germline V gene. The ends lost 6 bases at V and 7 bases at J; junction bases unmatched: 9. Based on the CDR3 plus reference TRBV28 and TRBJ1-5, the full variable domain is DVKVTQSSRYLVKRTGEKVFLECVQDMDHENMFWYRQDPGLGLRLIYFSYDVKMKEKGDIPEGYSVSREKKERFSLILESASTNQTSMYLCASRWGQGNYQPQHFGDGTRLSIL.